Following are 15 T cell receptor beta chains from one sample sequenced in a study of beta chain features in type 1 diabetes. Expressed TCRB transcripts were sequenced because the isolated RNA had all been reverse transcribed beforehand. Generated by immunoSEQ multiplex PCR, the TCRdb table keeps only in-frame clones and is missing some. The sample shows approximately 340,000 clones, over 12% of them seen only once. Sequencing used naive CD4+ T cells from blood. The source of these receptors is a woman aged 18 to 35 in good health.

V and J are TRBV11-1 and TRBJ2-1; TRBD2 agrees at 10 bases. This CDR3 has 15 residues. Per the germline V gene, CDR1 is SGHAT and CDR2 is FQDESV (reference sequence). Losses at the gene ends were 5 bases for V and 4 bases for J; bases not matched to a gene: 5. This CDR3 is CASSRSSGSYNEQFF. Written as DNA, the CDR3 is TGTGCCAGCAGCCGGTCTAGCGGGAGTTACAATGAGCAGTTCTTC.

This clone was observed a few times. This chain connects TRBV19 to TRBJ1-5; D unresolved. Germline V gene data show CDR1 as LNHDA and CDR2 as SQIVND (reference sequence). The CDR3 loop spans 13 amino acids. V lost 0 bases and J 6 bases, leaving 6 bases between the germline ends. This CDR3 is CASSIDEAQPQHF. The DNA for the CDR3 is TGTGCCAGTAGTATAGACGAGGCTCAGCCCCAGCATTTT.

This clone was observed a handful of times. This chain links TRBV14 with TRBJ2-3; 8 positions agree with TRBD2. The germline V gene encodes CDR1 SGHDN and CDR2 FVKESK. CDR3 length: 15 residues. V was pared by 4 bases and J by 5 bases, with 8 bases of the junction left unmatched. CDR3 nucleotides: TGTGCCAGCAGCCCCCTCGGGGCGGGAGGAGATACGCAGTATTTT. Translation: CASSPLGAGGDTQYF.

This clone appeared once. The chain has TRBV5-4 and TRBJ1-1; 8 bases agree with TRBD1. The CDR3 totals 15 residues. The V segment lost 2 bases and the J segment 4 bases; nucleotides outside the gene matches: 7. Per the germline V gene, CDR1 is SGHNT and CDR2 is YYREEE (reference sequence). The CDR3 reads CASSFLDRVSTEAFF. The CDR3 DNA follows: TGTGCCAGCAGCTTCTTGGACAGGGTTTCCACTGAAGCTTTCTTT.

This clone was counted a few times. The chain couples TRBV14 to TRBJ1-1; weak D call: TRBD1 (6 bases). The CDR3 loop spans 13 amino acids. V was pared by 0 bases and J by 10 bases, with 12 bases between. Germline values: CDR1 SGHDN, CDR2 FVKESK. The CDR3 reads CASSQDFRTAAFF. DNA of the CDR3: TGTGCCAGCAGCCAAGATTTTAGGACAGCAGCTTTCTTT. Based on the CDR3 plus reference TRBV14 and TRBJ1-1, the full variable domain is EAGVTQFPSHSVIEKGQTVTLRCDPISGHDNLYWYRRVMGKEIKFLLHFVKESKQDESGMPNNRFLAERTGGTYSTLKVQPAELEDSGVYFCASSQDFRTAAFFGQGTRLTVV.

This chain joins TRBV5-1 and TRBJ2-1, with 14 bases lining up with TRBD2. Germline trimming cut 0 bases from V and 4 bases from J; bases unmatched to any gene: 6. CDR1 is SGHRS, CDR2 YFSETQ, per germline. CDR3 length: 18 amino acids. CDR3 sequence: CASSLGLAGGPGYNEQFF. The CDR3 DNA follows: TGCGCCAGCAGCTTGGGACTAGCGGGAGGGCCAGGATACAATGAGCAGTTCTTC. The full variable domain, rest sourced from reference TRBV5-1 and TRBJ2-1, is KAGVTQTPRYLIKTRGQQVTLSCSPISGHRSVSWYQQTPGQGLQFLFEYFSETQRNKGNFPGRFSGRQFSNSRSEMNVSTLELGDSALYLCASSLGLAGGPGYNEQFFGPGTRLTVL.

The sample holds a few counts of this clone. This rearrangement joins TRBV20-1 to TRBJ1-1; TRBD1 might be the D (5 bases). From germline, CDR1 is DFQATT and CDR2 SNEGSKA (reference sequence). The CDR3 has 11 residues. The germline V and J ends were trimmed by 6 bases and 8 bases, with 13 bases remaining between them. The CDR3 nucleotides read TGCAGTGCGGGCGGTCGGACAGAAGCTTTCTTT. Translation gives CSAGGRTEAFF.

The chain combines TRBV12-5 with TRBJ2-1, with TRBD2 as a possible D gene (6 bases). Looked up from germline, CDR1 is LGHNT and CDR2 is FRNRAP. The CDR3 has 14 amino acids. V dropped 5 bases and J dropped 8 bases, with 16 bases sitting between them. The CDR3 region is CASGPPGVSDEQFF. CDR3 coding DNA: TGTGCTAGTGGTCCCCCGGGAGTCAGCGATGAGCAGTTCTTC.

This clone was seen more than once but under ten times. The chain has TRBV7-2 and TRBJ2-1; D remains unclear. Trimming shortened V by 4 bases and J by 9 bases, and 7 bases separated the two germline ends. CDR3 length equals 11 residues. The germline V gene has CDR1 SGHTA and CDR2 FQGNSA. CDR3 in DNA: TGTGCCAGCAGCTCGCTGAGTGAGCAGTTCTTC. Its translation is CASSSLSEQFF.

This clone was counted a few times. CDR3 protein: CAWSASTDTQYF. Written as DNA, the CDR3 is TGTGCCTGGAGTGCTAGCACAGATACGCAGTATTTT. The gene calls are TRBV30 and TRBJ2-3; no reliable D call. The germline V and J ends were trimmed by 1 base and 0 bases, with 2 bases remaining between them. The V gene's germline CDR1 is GTSNPN and CDR2 SVGIG (reference sequence). The CDR3 is 12 residues long.

In regard to this clone: This same CDR3 is encoded by further DNA sequences in the sample. The chain combines TRBV29-1 with TRBJ1-2, with 9 bases fitting TRBD1. Germline V gives CDR1 SQVTM, CDR2 ANQGSEA. The CDR3 contains 13 residues. V trimming: 4 bases; J trimming: 3 bases; junction bases outside the gene matches: 3. The CDR3 region has the DNA TGCAGCGTTGTGGGGACAGGGTACTATGGCTACACCTTC. Amino acids: CSVVGTGYYGYTF.

This clone turned up a few times. The rearrangement links TRBV14 to TRBJ2-7, with 13 bases that match TRBD2. V lost 2 bases and J lost 2; bases outside the gene matches: 15. The CDR3 has 20 amino acids. Germline V gene sequence: CDR1 SGHDN, CDR2 FVKESK. The CDR3 protein is CASSQRAPGLAGPSPYEQYF. CDR3 in DNA: TGTGCCAGCAGCCAAAGAGCCCCGGGACTAGCGGGACCAAGCCCCTACGAGCAGTACTTC.

The DNA for the CDR3 is TGTGCCAGCAGCTTAATACGCAGGGGGCGCGTTTACACTGAAGCTTTCTTT. It codes for CASSLIRRGRVYTEAFF. The chain joins TRBV11-1 to TRBJ1-1, with 8 bases lining up with TRBD1. This CDR3 has 17 residues. The germline CDR1 and CDR2 sequences are SGHAT and FQDESV (reference sequence). J gave up 3 bases and V 2 bases, and 11 bases lay outside the gene matches.

The V gene is TRBV25-1, the J gene TRBJ2-3, with TRBD2 identical over 9 bases. CDR1 and CDR2 (germline): MGHDK, SYGVNS. This CDR3 spans 17 amino acids. The junction had 12 bases not matched to a gene; V was cut back by 5 bases and J by 3 bases. This chain's CDR3 is CASSFRIAGEVTDTQYF. CDR3 nucleotides: TGTGCCAGCAGTTTCCGAATAGCGGGAGAGGTAACAGATACGCAGTATTTT.

The V gene is TRBV15, the J gene TRBJ2-6; weak D call: TRBD2 (5 bases). The V end lost 5 bases, the J end lost 0 bases, and 11 bases lay between the germline ends. The germline CDR1 and CDR2 sequences are LNHNV and YYDKDF (reference sequence). This CDR3 has 16 residues. Here the CDR3 reads CATSSPRGSGANVLTF. The DNA of the CDR3 is TGTGCCACCAGCTCCCCTCGGGGCTCTGGGGCCAACGTCCTGACTTTC.